This passage covers 19 T cell receptor beta chains from one sample sequenced in a study of neurological immune-mediated disorders (dated by TCRdb to between 2018 and 2020). The method behind the library was 5' RACE. Sequencing was performed on an Illumina HiSeq 2500. TCRdb redid the processing of the public reads, applying fastp at Q25 and MiXCR, and retained in-frame beta chains. CDR3 protein sequences are deduplicated, and each keeps its most common genes and DNA. The sample table records 15,000 to 20,000 distinct CDR3 sequences; roughly a tenth of these occur just once. Clones ranked in the top ten supply under 30% of the sample. Sequencing was performed on CD8+ T cells from blood. Receptor source: a woman in her 50s in good health.

V and J are TRBV14 and TRBJ1-5; 9 bases agree with TRBD1. Germline CDR1 reads SGHDN; CDR2 reads FVKESK. V gave up 1 base and J gave up 8 bases; unmatched junction bases: 9. This CDR3 is built from 16 residues. Here the CDR3 DNA reads TGTGCCAGCAGCCAAGTTCTCACAGGGGGCGAGGAGCCCCAGCATTTT. It translates to CASSQVLTGGEEPQHF.

This clonotype was recorded many times. The gene calls are TRBV6-1 and TRBJ1-5; a possible D gene is TRBD1 (5 bases). Germline CDR1 and CDR2: MNHNS and SASEGT. The V and J ends lost 6 bases and 6 bases respectively, with 15 bases between them. The CDR3 runs 14 residues. Written as DNA, the CDR3 is TGTGCCAGCAGGTTTGAGACAGACCTTCAGCCCCAGCATTTT. Translating gives CASRFETDLQPQHF.

This clonotype was recorded many times. J is TRBJ2-5 and V is TRBV5-6, with D possibly being TRBD2 (5 bases). The germline V gene encodes CDR1 SGHDT and CDR2 YYEEEE. This CDR3 has 14 amino acids. The V and J ends lost 0 bases and 1 base respectively, with 7 bases between them. The CDR3 region is CASSLGTGQETQYF. CDR3 nucleotides: TGTGCCAGCAGCTTGGGGACTGGCCAAGAGACCCAGTACTTC.

This clonotype was counted at least ten times. The chain employs TRBV6-5 and TRBJ2-7; D is undetermined. The CDR3 is 13 residues long. Trimming removed 0 bases at V and 4 bases at J, with 7 bases between. Germline CDR1 reads MNHEY; CDR2 reads SVGAGI. CDR3 bases: TGTGCCAGCAGTTACTCGAAGGTTTACGAGCAGTACTTC. Amino acid sequence: CASSYSKVYEQYF.

This clonotype was detected ten times or more. The chain joins TRBV20-1 to TRBJ2-1; 7 bases align to TRBD1. The germline gives CDR1 DFQATT, CDR2 SNEGSKA (reference sequence). This CDR3 has 13 residues. V lost 0 bases, J lost 6 bases, and 2 bases stayed unmatched. The CDR3 coding sequence is TGCAGTGCTAGAGATCCAGGGGGCAATGAGCAGTTCTTC. Amino acids: CSARDPGGNEQFF.

The chain carries TRBV20-1 and TRBJ2-2; D not resolved. Germline CDR1 and CDR2: DFQATT and SNEGSKA (reference sequence). CDR3 size: 13 residues. V shed 1 base and J shed 4 bases, with 7 bases lying between them. The CDR3 DNA is TGCAGTGCTAGAGGTCCAGGCACCGGGGAGCTGTTTTTT. This sequence encodes CSARGPGTGELFF.

This clonotype was picked up many times. The gene calls are TRBV28 and TRBJ2-7, with a possible D match to TRBD1 (5 bases). The CDR3 contains 15 residues. The V end was cut by 5 bases, the J end by 2 bases, with 16 bases between. Germline-derived CDR1 and CDR2 are MDHEN and SYDVKM. CDR3 sequence reads: CASSPVGETTYEQYF. CDR3 coding DNA: TGTGCCAGCAGTCCCGTAGGGGAAACCACCTACGAGCAGTACTTC.

This clonotype was observed at least ten times. The chain carries TRBV20-1 and TRBJ2-7; D gene unclear. Trimming shortened V by 2 bases and J by 3 bases, and 8 bases separated the two germline ends. The V gene's germline CDR1 is DFQATT and CDR2 SNEGSKA (reference sequence). The CDR3 extends over 12 amino acids. The chain's CDR3 is CSARTSVYEQYF. DNA of the CDR3: TGCAGTGCTAGAACCTCGGTCTACGAGCAGTACTTC.

This clonotype showed up many times. This sequence joins TRBV20-1 and TRBJ2-2; 10 bases line up with TRBD1. Per the germline V gene, CDR1 is DFQATT and CDR2 is SNEGSKA (reference sequence). The ends lost 4 bases at V and 6 bases at J; junction bases unmatched: 11. This CDR3 has 16 amino acids. The CDR3 bases are TGCAGTGCTATGGCCCCCGGGACAGGGGTGCCCGGGGAGCTGTTTTTT. Amino acid sequence: CSAMAPGTGVPGELFF.

This chain uses TRBV4-1 with TRBJ1-4; the D is unclear. V lost 1 base and J 5 bases, leaving 8 bases between the germline ends. CDR1 is MGHRA and CDR2 is YSYEKL in the germline V gene. This CDR3 is built from 14 residues. The CDR3 nucleotides read TGCGCCAGCAGCCAAGGATCCCTGAATGAAAAACTGTTTTTT. This gives the protein CASSQGSLNEKLFF.

In its sample, this clonotype was seen many times. J is TRBJ2-5 and V is TRBV5-1; TRBD2 is a possible D gene (5 bases). Germline V gene lookup returns CDR1 SGHRS and CDR2 YFSETQ. Trimming shortened V by 2 bases and J by 5 bases, and 25 bases separated the two germline ends. This CDR3 has 18 residues. The CDR3: CASSLLRHPAVGEETQYF. The CDR3 bases are TGCGCCAGCAGCTTACTACGACACCCAGCGGTCGGGGAGGAGACCCAGTACTTC.

This clonotype occurred many times. The chain carries TRBV29-1 and TRBJ1-2; maybe TRBD1 (5 bases). Per the germline V gene, CDR1 is SQVTM and CDR2 is ANQGSEA. Between the trimmed V and J ends, which lost 6 bases and 2 bases, there was a span of 10 bases. This CDR3 spans 12 amino acids. CDR3: CSVDSRNYGYTF. CDR3 sequence (DNA): TGCAGCGTCGACAGCCGAAACTATGGCTACACCTTC.

This clonotype was seen at least ten times. The chain recombines TRBV9 with TRBJ2-1, with 12 bases identical to TRBD2. V lost 3 bases, J lost 3 bases, and 4 bases stayed unmatched. Per the germline V gene, CDR1 is SGDLS and CDR2 is YYNGEE. The CDR3 sequence is 16 residues long. CDR3: CASSGGLAGHYNEQFF. CDR3 nucleotides: TGTGCCAGCAGCGGTGGACTAGCGGGACACTACAATGAGCAGTTCTTC.

This clonotype was detected ten times or more. The chain couples TRBV20-1 to TRBJ1-2, with D perhaps TRBD1 (6 bases). Trimming removed 5 bases from V and 2 bases from J, with 12 bases in between. Germline V gene data show CDR1 as DFQATT and CDR2 as SNEGSKA (reference sequence). CDR3 length: 13 residues. CDR3 coding DNA: TGCAGTGCTCCTAACAGGGTGAACTATGGCTACACCTTC. This sequence encodes CSAPNRVNYGYTF.

This clonotype was picked up many times. J is TRBJ1-1 and V is TRBV7-3, with TRBD1 matching over 7 bases. Unmatched junction bases numbered 5, after V lost 5 bases and J lost 5 bases. Germline V gene lookup returns CDR1 SGHTA and CDR2 FQGTGA. CDR3 length equals 13 residues. The CDR3 sequence is CASSPGGGTEAFF. As DNA, the CDR3 is TGTGCCAGCAGCCCAGGGGGGGGGACTGAAGCTTTCTTT.

This clonotype appeared many times. The CDR3 DNA is TGTGCCAGCAGCGACGATAGCGGGGATAGCACAGATACGCAGTATTTT. It encodes CASSDDSGDSTDTQYF. The rearrangement uses TRBV9 and TRBJ2-3; 8 nucleotides agree with TRBD2. The trim removed 3 bases at V and 0 bases at J, leaving 6 bases unmatched. In germline, CDR1 is SGDLS, CDR2 YYNGEE. This CDR3 is 16 amino acids long.

This clonotype was seen ten or more times. The rearrangement uses TRBV4-3 and TRBJ1-1, with D unresolved. The germline V gene has CDR1 LGHNA and CDR2 YSLEER. This CDR3 spans 12 amino acids. The germline V and J ends were trimmed by 1 base and 10 bases, with 10 bases remaining between them. CDR3 nucleotide sequence: TGCGCCAGCAGCCAAGGACCAGCAGGAGCTTTCTTT. Translating it yields CASSQGPAGAFF.

This clonotype was recorded many times. This chain joins TRBV5-5 and TRBJ2-1; a possible D gene is TRBD1 (6 bases). Looked up from germline, CDR1 is SGHKS and CDR2 is YYEKEE (reference sequence). The V and J ends lost 2 bases and 0 bases respectively, with 12 bases between them. The CDR3 has 16 amino acids. This CDR3 is CASSLQGSSSYNEQFF. The CDR3 DNA is TGTGCCAGCAGCTTACAGGGTTCGAGCTCCTACAATGAGCAGTTCTTC. The whole variable domain, filled in from reference TRBV5-5 and TRBJ2-1, reads DAGVTQSPTHLIKTRGQQVTLRCSPISGHKSVSWYQQVLGQGPQFIFQYYEKEERGRGNFPDRFSARQFPNYSSELNVNALLLGDSALYLCASSLQGSSSYNEQFFGPGTRLTVL.

J is TRBJ1-4 and V is TRBV6-1, with a possible D match to TRBD1 (5 bases). Germline loops: CDR1 MNHNS, CDR2 SASEGT. V lost 2 bases and J lost 8, with 12 bases in between. The CDR3 totals 14 residues. The CDR3 loop is CASSETGGREKLFF. The CDR3 bases are TGTGCCAGCAGTGAAACCGGGGGTCGAGAAAAACTGTTTTTT.